The sample holds a few counts of the clone carrying this TCR beta chain. The antigen remains unidentified. Each CDR3 protein is one row after TCRdb ran MiXCR on the RT-PCR reads. The sample records some 800,000 distinct CDR3 sequences, 21% being singletons. The data derive from a study of response to subunit inactivated influenza vaccine. Deletions cut 7 bases from V and 1 base from J, with 13 bases between. CDR3 size: 14 residues. CDR1 is MNHNS, CDR2 SASEGT, per germline. Study-wide results and caveats: Seasonal influenza vaccination, on each occasion, was suggested by the authors to recruit few new T cells.

The sequence was collected from a man aged 50-60 years who received an inactivated influenza vaccine. The material was PBMCs from blood, obtained about 5 days after vaccination. The V and J genes are TRBV6-1 and TRBJ1-1, with D perhaps matching TRBD1 (5 bases). DNA of the CDR3: TGTGCCAGCACTCCGGGGGGGGAGAACACTGAAGCTTTCTTT. This encodes CASTPGGENTEAFF.